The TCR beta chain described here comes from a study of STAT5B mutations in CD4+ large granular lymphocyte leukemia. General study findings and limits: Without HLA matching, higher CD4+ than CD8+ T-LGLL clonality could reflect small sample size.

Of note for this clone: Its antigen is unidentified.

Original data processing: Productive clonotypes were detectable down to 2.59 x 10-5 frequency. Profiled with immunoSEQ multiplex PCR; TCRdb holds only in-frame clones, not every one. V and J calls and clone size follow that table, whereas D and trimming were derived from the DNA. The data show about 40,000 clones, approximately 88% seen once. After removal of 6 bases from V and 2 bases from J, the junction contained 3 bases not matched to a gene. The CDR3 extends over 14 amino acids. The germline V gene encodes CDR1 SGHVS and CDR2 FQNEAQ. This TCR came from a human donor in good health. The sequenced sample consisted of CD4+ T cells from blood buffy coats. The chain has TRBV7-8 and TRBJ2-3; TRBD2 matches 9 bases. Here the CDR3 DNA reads TGTGCCAGCAGGCTAGCGGGGTCCACAGATACGCAGTATTTT. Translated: CASRLAGSTDTQYF.